This T cell receptor (beta chain) was retrieved from a study of cytomegalovirus exposure and HLA in healthy donors (dated by TCRdb to about 2017). With respect to the entire study: An earlier analysis of 587 of the donors reported about 250 Gb of sequence data and 117 million unique TCR beta sequences from roughly 180 million T cells. An early release that covered fewer than 750 HLA-typed donors contained about 300 gigabases of sequencing data and tens of millions of unique TCR sequences. Among the roughly 390 genotyped donors, about 83% belonged to the genetic ancestry cluster associated with self-reported Caucasian donors. The study aimed to test whether signatures of past pathogen exposure could be identified by cataloging public T cell receptors. The study used immunosequencing to profile the T cell repertoires of more than 650 subjects and linked those repertoires to cytomegalovirus serostatus. Besides the first cohort of 666 subjects, a separate validation cohort made up of over a hundred different subjects was used. To predict cytomegalovirus infection status, the study brought together high-throughput TCR immunosequencing, statistical association of individual TCRs with disease status, and machine learning. To study patterns of TCR occurrence, a later analysis re-analyzed previously published TCR beta repertoires from 500 to 850 donors and added high-resolution HLA genotyping. The later analysis used no new phenotypic data to find candidate immune exposures, relying instead on TCR beta sequences and their occurrence across donors. To decide whether each TCR beta V gene segment behaved as functional or pseudogenic, an earlier analysis of several hundred of the donors relied on high-throughput TCR beta sequencing. Donor age, sex, ethnicity and CMV serostatus were compiled together with the repertoire data. Genome-wide SNP genotypes for about 60% of the 666 donors were used in a later genetic analysis, which treated that subset as a discovery cohort. All discovery cohort repertoires had been generated on a single sequencing platform. HLA typing included class I and class II loci at four-digit resolution. Typing coverage varied by locus: roughly 629-640 donors for A, B, C, DRB1 and DQB1; 500 to 550 for DQA1; over 600 for DPA1; 450 to 480 for DPB1. A few DR-DQ haplotypes were treated as single units for association and clustering because of strong linkage in the cohort. On average, 235,054 unique TCR beta nucleotide sequences were sequenced per donor among about 400 genotyped donors of the cohort, with approximately 18% of those sequences being non-productive. What the study reported, not specific to this receptor: Compared with equally common non-associated chains, HLA-associated TCR beta chains in a later analysis were more clonally expanded and had lower generation probabilities. The only immune exposure information available for the cohort was CMV serostatus. Sequencing depth was assumed to be roughly uniform across donors in the presence/absence analyses, though that assumption may not hold. The 87-base-pair reads could not distinguish some IMGT-functional V segments, including TRBV6-2 and TRBV6-3, so those segments were excluded. A later genetic analysis associated a missense DCLRE1C variant with V-gene and J-gene trimming of TCR beta chains, and an independent cohort replicated the association. A later analysis found that TCR association rates varied across HLA loci, with DRB1 alleles showing the most associated TCRs and HLA-C alleles the fewest. While some public TCRs were present in many individuals, most TCR sequences turned up only very rarely across donors. The study gave a list of 150 to 200 TCR beta chains associated with cytomegalovirus. Three of the identified cytomegalovirus-associated TCR beta chains were confirmed in vitro to be specific for cytomegalovirus antigens. According to a later analysis, parvovirus B19, influenza, CMV and Epstein-Barr virus appeared linked to several top co-occurrence clusters. In a later genetic analysis, fewer N-insertions in productive TCRs were reported among donors in an Asian-associated ancestry cluster than the roughly 640-donor mean. Only TCR beta chains were sequenced in this cohort, and the absence of alpha or paired-chain data limited detectable features. Assigning TCR associations to individual alleles was difficult when HLA alleles, especially DR and DQ, strongly co-occurred. Because HLA typing was missing for some donors at each locus, association tests included only the typed subset. The classifier was reported to diagnose cytomegalovirus status with high specificity and sensitivity in both the original cohort and the validation cohort. It was suggested by the authors that the approach could potentially be generalized to other disease states and immunological phenotypes. Broadly in line with IMGT annotations, most TCR beta V segments showed up in productive rearrangements about 90% or about 30% of the time in an earlier analysis of 587 of the donors. In a later analysis, most CMV-associated TCR beta chains were found to appear HLA-restricted, with HLA associations seemingly driven largely by CMV exposure. A cluster of highly shared sequence variants was judged likely to represent a technical artifact of the sequencing pipeline. Specific HLA alleles were associated with some 15,000 TCR beta sequences at a false discovery rate of 0.05 in a later analysis. A further reported finding was that TCR beta sequences accurately predicted the HLA-A and HLA-B alleles for most subjects in the first cohort. Because counts were too low, seventeen rarely observed V segments, including chromosome 9 orphons, were excluded from the earlier analysis of around 590 of the donors. Linkage disequilibrium might explain the correlated functional status among segregating V segments, but an unknown experimental factor could not be excluded.

The cohort was made up of 500 to 800 healthy bone marrow donors. At the time of sampling, every cohort member was nominally healthy, though immune exposures that went unrecorded were likely present. The donor was CMV seronegative and was included in the group of 352 seronegative cohort members. A peripheral blood sample was provided by each donor, and peripheral blood mononuclear cells were used for TCR beta sequencing. Genomic DNA extraction from the blood cell samples was performed with the Qiagen DNeasy Blood Extraction Kit. The library was built by means of the immunoSEQ multiplex PCR assay. A mixture of 60 forward primers for TCR Vbeta segments and 13 reverse primers for TCR Jbeta segments was used in the multiplex PCR. The CDR3 region of rearranged TCR beta genes was amplified from genomic DNA by a multiplex PCR assay. The Illumina HiSeq System was used to sequence the amplified TCR beta libraries as 87-base-pair reads. The study's own analysis went as follows. A later analysis tallied 75 million to 95 million unique TCR beta chains across the approximately 670 repertoires, and about 12 million of those chains were shared by two or more donors. Raw reads were error-corrected and collapsed into unique sequences by a nearest-neighbor algorithm in which closely related sequences were merged to remove PCR and sequencing errors. Alignment of CDR3 sequences to IMGT reference sequences was used to assign V, D and J gene segments. For a sequence to be retained, a match of at least six nucleotides to both a V gene segment and a J gene segment was required. A rearrangement was called productive if the CDR3 had no stop codons and remained in frame with V and J, and every other rearrangement was called non-productive. CDR3 was defined by IMGT convention, running from the second conserved V-encoded cysteine to the conserved J-encoded phenylalanine. In an earlier analysis of 550 to 650 of the donors, sequences lacking an unambiguous match to a single V gene segment were excluded. An earlier analysis of fewer than 750 of the donors called V segments functional above 56.7% productive rearrangements and segregating when the between-donor standard deviation exceeded 5%. A statistical classification framework was built for diagnosing cytomegalovirus status from the catalog of TCR beta chain sequences. In a later analysis, V and J genes were assigned by comparing TCR nucleotide sequences against IMGT/GENE-DB human TR gene sequences. Using the TCRdist pipeline, a later analysis assigned CDR3 sequences along with most-parsimonious VDJ recombination scenarios. In a later analysis, every TCR beta chain was defined by the combination of its CDR3 amino acid sequence and its V-gene family, and reads without a unique V-gene family were dropped. As a way to deal with suspected cross-contamination and a sequencing artifact, a later analysis dropped approximately 570 nucleotide sequences that were highly shared and had low generation probability. In a later analysis, a clonal expansion index was calculated for each public chain from normalized within-repertoire ranks of inferred template counts. Generation probabilities in a later analysis came from a VDJ recombination model fitted to out-of-frame rearrangements, and those results were checked against IGoR. In a later analysis, TCR-TCR, TCR-HLA and TCR-CMV co-occurrence was scored with hypergeometric tests, and a repertoire-size bias correction was applied to TCR pairs. In a later analysis, false discovery rates were estimated by permuting HLA or CMV assignments 20 times. In a later analysis, co-occurring TCRs were grouped with DBSCAN, and TCRdist sequence similarity was added when clustering was performed within HLA-allele-positive subsets. Co-occurrence clustering excluded repertoires with fewer than 30,000 or more than 120,000 public chains, plus five with anomalous nucleotide sharing. Sourced from immuneACCESS, this table was stored by TCRdb with only in-frame sequences that have V and J called. A share of the clones is absent; for the studies checked, an unresolved V gene accounts for under half, and the remainder has no known explanation. The V and J calls and clone size were taken over from that table, and D and trimming were inferred from the DNA. The sample table shows some 140,000 clones, and around four fifths are seen once. 1.5% of the sample goes to the ten largest clones.

A remark on this clone: This clone's antigen is unknown. It has no much larger one-base neighbor in the sample; base qualities were not kept.

CDR1 SGHVS and CDR2 FNYEAQ are derived from the germline V gene. Inclusive of the bounding cysteine and phenylalanine, the CDR3 is 14 residues long. Only CDR3 DNA remains: 42 bases, in frame from the first base. V and J are trimmed by 1 base and 12 bases, and the gene matches miss 6 bases of the junction. The rearrangement combines TRBV7-6 with TRBJ1-4, and 9 bases in between align with TRBD1. What was sequenced was PBMCs. This clonotype was obtained from a man aged 35-49 years in good health and CMV-seronegative. The CDR3 here reads CASSLGGQGSELFF. The nucleotide sequence reads TGTGCCAGCAGCTTAGGTGGACAGGGGTCTGAACTGTTTTTT.